The rows below give T cell receptor beta chains drawn from one sample of a study of cytomegalovirus exposure and HLA in healthy donors. Sequenced by immunoSEQ multiplex PCR; TCRdb stores in-frame clones only, minus some. The table includes around 52,000 clones, over 90% detected once. Sequencing was carried out using PBMCs. These receptors all stem from a woman in her late teens or twenties in good health and CMV-seronegative. The CDR3 runs from the conserved cysteine through the conserved F or W. D genes are given only for firm matches. Size tells how often a clone was seen (once, few, many) or the class of an expanded clone, and some rows leave it out.

d_call	clone_size	v_call	j_call	cdr3_aa	cdr3_nt
TRBD1	-	TRBV6-6	TRBJ1-1	CASRKKEGASEAFF	TGTGCCAGCAGGAAAAAAGAGGGGGCTTCCGAAGCTTTCTTT
-	-	TRBV5-6	TRBJ2-1	CASSLTGTNEQFF	TGTGCCAGCAGCTTGACAGGGACCAATGAGCAGTTCTTC
TRBD1	-	TRBV7-9	TRBJ2-7	CASSFRTGDEQYF	TGTGCCAGCAGCTTTAGGACAGGGGACGAGCAGTACTTC
-	-	TRBV19	TRBJ1-5	CASLPGLSVGPQHF	TGTGCCAGTCTTCCGGGACTTTCCGTTGGGCCCCAGCATTTT
TRBD2	-	TRBV10-1	TRBJ2-3	CASSVRTSGRPDTQYF	TGCGCCAGCAGTGTCCGGACTAGCGGGAGACCAGATACGCAGTATTTT
-	-	TRBV19	TRBJ1-5	CASSIGLSDNQPQHF	TGTGCCAGTAGTATAGGCCTGAGCGACAATCAGCCCCAGCATTTT
-	-	TRBV10-3	TRBJ1-1	CAIRETEGEAFF	TGTGCCATCAGAGAGACAGAAGGTGAAGCTTTCTTT
TRBD1	-	TRBV10-3	TRBJ1-2	CAIDSGQGHYGYTF	TGTGCCATTGACTCGGGACAGGGGCATTATGGCTACACCTTC
TRBD1	-	TRBV29-1	TRBJ1-5	CSVEGTGNQPQHF	TGCAGCGTTGAAGGGACAGGGAATCAGCCCCAGCATTTT
-	-	TRBV10-3	TRBJ1-1	CAISSQGGNTEAFF	TGTGCCATCAGCTCACAGGGCGGGAACACTGAAGCTTTCTTT
TRBD1	once	TRBV7-8	TRBJ1-5	CASSLDRALPQHF	TGTGCCAGCAGCCTGGACAGGGCCTTACCCCAGCATTTT
-	-	TRBV7-8	TRBJ1-1	CASSSWDNGGTEAFF	TGTGCCAGCAGCTCATGGGACAATGGGGGAACTGAAGCTTTCTTT
-	-	TRBV6-1	TRBJ2-5	CASSDSGRQETQYF	TGTGCCAGCAGTGATTCGGGTCGCCAAGAGACCCAGTACTTC
-	-	TRBV29-1	TRBJ2-6	CSVLGASGANVLTF	TGCAGCGTTTTAGGGGCTTCTGGGGCCAACGTCCTGACTTTC
-	-	TRBV6-5	TRBJ2-3	CASSYSRITDTQYF	TGTGCCAGCAGTTATTCCCGTATCACAGATACGCAGTATTTT
TRBD2	-	TRBV2	TRBJ2-3	CASSATSGGSDTQYF	TGTGCCAGCAGTGCGACTAGCGGAGGGTCAGATACGCAGTATTTT
TRBD1	-	TRBV25-1	TRBJ1-1	CASGQVGVGEAFF	TGTGCCAGTGGACAGGTTGGCGTTGGTGAAGCTTTCTTT
-	-	TRBV7-7	TRBJ1-4	CASQGATNEKLFF	TGTGCCAGCCAAGGGGCAACTAATGAAAAACTGTTTTTT
-	-	TRBV7-2	TRBJ2-2	CASSLKGITGELFF	TGTGCCAGCAGCTTAAAGGGGATCACCGGGGAGCTGTTTTTT
-	-	TRBV2	TRBJ2-7	CASGDGPIYEQYF	TGTGCCAGCGGTGATGGGCCCATCTACGAGCAGTACTTC
TRBD2	-	TRBV15	TRBJ2-5	CATSRVIAGQETQYF	TGTGCCACCAGCAGAGTAATAGCGGGGCAAGAGACCCAGTACTTC
-	-	TRBV15	TRBJ2-7	CATSRDYVSEQYF	TGTGCCACCAGCAGAGATTATGTGTCCGAGCAGTACTTC
TRBD2	-	TRBV7-6	TRBJ2-2	CASSLRLAGGSGELFF	TGTGCCAGCAGCTTACGACTAGCGGGCGGTAGCGGGGAGCTGTTTTTT
TRBD2	once	TRBV4-3	TRBJ2-4	CASSQRGPGLAEGGQYF	TGCGCCAGCAGCCAAAGGGGGCCAGGACTAGCGGAGGGGGGTCAGTACTTC
TRBD1	-	TRBV11-3	TRBJ2-2	CASSTRQGGTGELFF	TGTGCCAGCAGCACCCGACAGGGTGGGACCGGGGAGCTGTTTTTT
-	-	TRBV29-1	TRBJ2-5	CSVEARTASGTQYF	TGCAGCGTTGAGGCTCGGACAGCCTCTGGGACCCAGTACTTC
-	once	TRBV18	TRBJ2-2	CASSLNLGYGELFF	TGTGCCAGCTCACTCAACCTAGGTTACGGGGAGCTGTTTTTT
TRBD1	-	TRBV28	TRBJ2-2	CASSLDRAAGELFF	TGTGCCAGCAGTTTGGACAGGGCGGCCGGGGAGCTGTTTTTT
TRBD2	-	TRBV29-1	TRBJ2-1	CSVLAGVGNEQFF	TGCAGCGTTTTAGCGGGAGTGGGTAATGAGCAGTTCTTC
TRBD2	-	TRBV5-8	TRBJ2-1	CASSPGTIYNEQFF	TGTGCCAGCAGCCCCGGGACTATATACAATGAGCAGTTCTTC
TRBD2	-	TRBV6-5	TRBJ2-5	CASSYLGLAGEETQYF	TGTGCCAGCAGTTACTTAGGGCTAGCGGGAGAGGAGACCCAGTACTTC
TRBD1	-	TRBV7-6	TRBJ1-2	CASSFYLRGGHYGYTF	TGTGCCAGCAGCTTTTATCTCCGAGGGGGCCACTATGGCTACACCTTC
-	-	TRBV10-3	TRBJ1-2	CAISTAMWGYTF	TGTGCCATTTCTACAGCTATGTGGGGCTACACCTTC
-	-	TRBV25-1	TRBJ2-4	CASSSGNIQYF	TGTGCCAGCAGTTCCGGAAACATTCAGTACTTC
TRBD1	-	TRBV5-1	TRBJ1-2	CASSSSTGDGYTF	TGCGCCAGCAGCTCCTCGACAGGGGACGGCTACACCTTC
TRBD2	-	TRBV9	TRBJ2-7	CASSVAKTSGYEQYF	TGTGCCAGCAGCGTAGCGAAGACTAGCGGTTACGAGCAGTACTTC
TRBD1	-	TRBV10-3	TRBJ2-7	CATSGTAYEQYF	TGTGCCACCTCCGGGACAGCTTACGAGCAGTACTTC
-	-	TRBV15	TRBJ2-7	CATSREGSIYEQYF	TGTGCCACCAGCAGAGAGGGCAGTATCTACGAGCAGTACTTC
-	-	TRBV30	TRBJ2-5	CAWSRTQQETQYF	TGTGCCTGGAGTCGGACACAACAAGAGACCCAGTACTTC
-	-	TRBV11-2	TRBJ1-1	CASSLETANTEAFF	TGTGCCAGCAGCTTAGAGACAGCGAACACTGAAGCTTTCTTT
-	few	TRBV10-1	TRBJ2-6	CASSEGGPSGANVLTF	TGCGCCAGCAGTGAAGGCGGGCCTTCTGGGGCCAACGTCCTGACTTTC
TRBD1	-	TRBV18	TRBJ2-7	CASSPPGQHYEQYF	TGTGCCAGCTCACCACCGGGACAGCACTACGAGCAGTACTTC
TRBD2	-	TRBV7-2	TRBJ2-7	CASSWPGTSEYEQYF	TGTGCCAGCAGCTGGCCGGGGACTAGCGAATACGAGCAGTACTTC
TRBD1	-	TRBV4-2	TRBJ1-1	CASSQASQGAKTEAFF	TGTGCCAGCAGCCAAGCGAGTCAGGGGGCGAAGACTGAAGCTTTCTTT
-	-	TRBV10-2	TRBJ2-5	CASTGEETQYF	TGCGCCAGCACCGGAGAGGAGACCCAGTACTTC
TRBD1	-	TRBV19	TRBJ1-2	CASTILQGFGYGYTF	TGTGCCAGTACCATATTACAGGGGTTCGGCTATGGCTACACCTTC
TRBD1	-	TRBV6-5	TRBJ1-1	CASRGQGGTEAFF	TGTGCCAGCAGGGGACAGGGAGGAACTGAAGCTTTCTTT
-	-	TRBV7-2	TRBJ2-5	CASSRSTGIGTQYF	TGTGCCAGCAGCCGTAGCACAGGGATAGGGACCCAGTACTTC
-	-	TRBV25-1	TRBJ1-5	CASSVTGNQPQHF	TGTGCCAGCAGTGTAACAGGGAATCAGCCCCAGCATTTT
TRBD2	-	TRBV7-6	TRBJ2-5	CASSFRLSIAGGPETQYF	TGTGCCAGCAGCTTCCGCCTCTCCATAGCGGGGGGGCCGGAGACCCAGTACTTC
-	-	TRBV28	TRBJ1-1	CASWAQGMNTEAFF	TGTGCCAGCTGGGCACAGGGTATGAACACTGAAGCTTTCTTT
TRBD1	-	TRBV11-3	TRBJ2-3	CASSPHRGERADTQYF	TGTGCCAGCAGCCCACACAGGGGGGAGCGTGCAGATACGCAGTATTTT
-	-	TRBV27	TRBJ1-5	CASSPFFTGPPNQPQHF	TGTGCCAGCAGTCCATTCTTTACAGGGCCCCCGAATCAGCCCCAGCATTTT
TRBD1	once	TRBV9	TRBJ2-5	CASSVGDRAETQYF	TGTGCCAGCAGCGTTGGGGACAGGGCAGAGACCCAGTACTTC